This T cell receptor (beta chain) was captured by sequencing in a study of cytomegalovirus exposure and HLA in healthy donors. In this sample, this clone turned up once. This CDR3 comprises 13 residues. With 4 bases removed from V and 4 bases from J, the gap between germline ends came to 8 bases. Germline CDR1 and CDR2: SGDLS and YYNGEE. Measured with immunoSEQ multiplex PCR; TCRdb has only the in-frame clones, and not every one. This sample has about 65,000 clones, with 92% found just once. The source is a woman under 30 in good health and CMV-seronegative. The V call is TRBV9, the J call TRBJ1-4; D gene unclear. Specimen: PBMCs. CDR3 bases: TGTGCCAGCAGCAGTAACAGTAATGAAAAACTGTTTTTT. Its protein is CASSSNSNEKLFF.